Reported below is one TCR beta chain. Produced via immunoSEQ multiplex PCR; TCRdb's table is partial and in-frame only. The profile shows 99,000 or so clones, approximately 84% of them singletons. The data are from a study of OX40 agonist ivuxolimab in advanced cancers. Germline CDR1 is MGHRA and CDR2 is YSYEKL. V was cut by 5 bases and J by 8 bases, with 12 bases left in between. This CDR3 is 13 amino acids long. The sequence came from an adult with an advanced solid tumor such as melanoma, head and neck, liver or kidney cancer. This specimen was CD4+ or CD8+ T cells sorted from blood, taken in a trial of the OX40 agonist ivuxolimab. The V call is TRBV4-1, the J call TRBJ1-4; the D gene is possibly TRBD1 (5 bases). The CDR3 bases are TGCGCCAGCAGCGGGGGTATTAAGGAAAAACTGTTTTTT. This codes for CASSGGIKEKLFF.